The 4 T cell receptor beta chains below come from one sample, sequenced in a study of cytomegalovirus exposure and HLA in healthy donors. 60 Vbeta and 13 Jbeta primers were used in PCR. Using immunoSEQ multiplex PCR, the repertoire was profiled, and TCRdb retains in-frame clones only, with some absent. The sample comprises 150,000 to 200,000 clones, just over 75% of which are singletons, and 1.5% to 1.8% rests with the top ten. Material: PBMCs. The receptor set was obtained from a man aged 40-50 years in good health and CMV-seronegative.

This chain joins TRBV5-1 and TRBJ1-2; perhaps TRBD1 as D (5 bases). Germline CDR1 SGHRS, CDR2 YFSETQ. V was trimmed by 4 bases and J by 3 bases, leaving 10 bases between them. This CDR3 has 13 residues. CDR3 sequence (DNA): TGCGCCAGCAGCCGCCAACAGGACTATGGCTACACCTTC. It specifies CASSRQQDYGYTF.

The V gene is TRBV6-5, the J gene TRBJ2-1; a possible D gene is TRBD2 (7 bases). V was shortened by 7 bases and J by 4 bases, with 17 bases between the two germline ends. This CDR3 has 15 amino acids. In germline, CDR1 is MNHEY, CDR2 SVGAGI. The CDR3 nucleotides read TGTGCCAGCACCGTTAAGGGGGAGGGGTACAATGAGCAGTTCTTC. Protein sequence: CASTVKGEGYNEQFF.

This clone was seen a single time. This chain connects TRBV11-1 to TRBJ2-5, with D perhaps TRBD2 (6 bases). The CDR3 has 13 amino acids. Germline values: CDR1 SGHAT, CDR2 FQDESV (reference sequence). V lost 5 bases, J lost 5 bases, and 12 bases lay in between. The CDR3 DNA sequence: TGTGCCAGCAGCCCTACTGGGGGGGAGACCCAGTACTTC. Residues: CASSPTGGETQYF.

V usage is TRBV5-1 and J usage is TRBJ2-3; TRBD2 might be the D (7 bases). Germline assignment: CDR1 SGHRS and CDR2 YFSETQ. V gave up 5 bases and J gave up 4 bases, with 17 bases separating them. This CDR3 spans 15 amino acids. The DNA of the CDR3 is TGCGCCAGCAGGCGAGGGGGAGGGCCTTCAGATACGCAGTATTTT. This gives the protein CASRRGGGPSDTQYF.